The 27 T cell receptor beta chains reported below all come from one sample, sequenced in a study of OX40 agonist ivuxolimab in advanced cancers. TCRdb keeps only in-frame clones here, not all; method: immunoSEQ multiplex PCR. This sample has about 21,000 clones; approximately 80% occur once, and the top ten carry 30% to 35%. The material was CD4+ or CD8+ T cells sorted from blood, obtained in a trial of the OX40 agonist ivuxolimab. The receptor source for this set is an adult with an advanced solid tumor such as melanoma, head and neck, liver or kidney cancer.

CDR3 residues: CATRAGELFF. The CDR3, as DNA: TGTGCCACCCGGGCCGGGGAGCTGTTTTTT. J is TRBJ2-2 and V is TRBV6-6; D is undetermined. The germline gives CDR1 MNHNY, CDR2 SVGAGI (reference sequence). The V gene lost 10 bases and the J gene lost 6 bases, with 6 bases spanning the gap. This CDR3 has 10 amino acids.

CDR3 protein: CASTHGTGGGTEAFF. The DNA for the CDR3 is TGTGCCAGCACCCACGGGACAGGGGGGGGCACTGAAGCTTTCTTT. V is TRBV6-5 and J is TRBJ1-1, with TRBD1 identical over 11 bases. Per the germline V gene, CDR1 is MNHEY and CDR2 is SVGAGI. The trim removed 7 bases at V and 4 bases at J, leaving 8 bases unmatched. The CDR3 totals 15 residues.

The V and J genes are TRBV2 and TRBJ1-2; D might be TRBD1 (5 bases). Deletions cut 3 bases from V and 7 bases from J, with 12 bases between. Germline V gives CDR1 SNHLY, CDR2 FYNNEI. The CDR3 spans 13 residues. CDR3 in amino acids: CASSEPRRGGYTF. CDR3 sequence (DNA): TGTGCCAGCAGTGAGCCTCGGAGGGGTGGCTACACCTTC.

The CDR3 DNA sequence: TGTGCCAGCAGTTTATTTCCCTGGCTAGCGGGCGGCTACGAGCAGTACTTC. It is translated as CASSLFPWLAGGYEQYF. The chain combines TRBV27 with TRBJ2-7; 8 nucleotides align to TRBD2. This CDR3 spans 17 amino acids. After removal of 1 base from V and 3 bases from J, the junction contained 11 bases not matched to a gene. CDR1 is MNHEY and CDR2 is SMNVEV in the germline V gene (reference sequence).

This sequence joins TRBV29-1 and TRBJ1-3; D remains ambiguous. CDR1 SQVTM and CDR2 ANQGSEA come from the germline V gene. The CDR3 loop spans 13 amino acids. V shed 5 bases and J shed 1 base, with 9 bases lying between them. DNA for the CDR3: TGCAGCGTTTGGGAAGGGTCTGGAAACACCATATATTTT. Encoded protein: CSVWEGSGNTIYF.

The chain combines TRBV6-5 with TRBJ2-2, with D possibly being TRBD1 (5 bases). The V gene's germline CDR1 is MNHEY and CDR2 SVGAGI. V gave up 5 bases and J gave up 7 bases, with 14 bases separating them. There are 14 residues in the CDR3. CDR3 nucleotides: TGTGCCAGCAGTGACGTGGGGCTAAACGGGGAGCTGTTTTTT. Its protein is CASSDVGLNGELFF.

The chain carries TRBV28 and TRBJ2-3, with TRBD2 matching over 12 bases. Per the germline V gene, CDR1 is MDHEN and CDR2 is SYDVKM. CDR3 length: 17 residues. The ends lost 4 bases at V and 3 bases at J; junction bases unmatched: 8. The DNA of the CDR3 is TGTGCCAGCAGTTCTAGCGGGAGGGCCGGGTGGACAGATACGCAGTATTTT. Translating gives CASSSSGRAGWTDTQYF.

Here the CDR3 DNA reads TGTGCCAGCAGATACACAGGGAAACCTGAAGCTTTCTTT. It yields the protein CASRYTGKPEAFF. The J gene is TRBJ1-1, the V gene TRBV14, with D possibly matching TRBD1 (6 bases). The CDR3 consists of 13 residues. The germline V gene encodes CDR1 SGHDN and CDR2 FVKESK. V was clipped by 6 bases and J by 6 bases, with 14 bases between them.

The chain recombines TRBV5-4 with TRBJ2-3; TRBD2 matches 10 bases. This CDR3 has 16 amino acids. The germline V gene encodes CDR1 SGHNT and CDR2 YYREEE (reference sequence). The junction had 5 bases not matched to a gene; V was cut back by 4 bases and J by 0 bases. The DNA for the CDR3 is TGTGCCAGCAGCGGGGAGCGGGAGGGCAGCACAGATACGCAGTATTTT. Its translation: CASSGEREGSTDTQYF.

Details on this clone: The sample contains more than one DNA sequence encoding this CDR3. The chain uses TRBV7-3 and TRBJ1-2; D not resolved. CDR3 length: 13 residues. The V gene lost 5 bases and the J gene lost 2 bases, with 9 bases spanning the gap. Per the germline V gene, CDR1 is SGHTA and CDR2 is FQGTGA. CDR3 sequence reads: CASSLTANYGYTF. Here the CDR3 DNA reads TGTGCCAGCAGCCTGACCGCGAACTATGGCTACACCTTC.

This sequence joins TRBV14 and TRBJ1-2; weak D call: TRBD1 (5 bases). Trimming left V 3 bases short and J 3 bases short, with 8 bases between. Germline V gene data show CDR1 as SGHDN and CDR2 as FVKESK. The CDR3 contains 13 residues. The CDR3 nucleotides are TGTGCCAGCAGCCAGGGGACGTACTATGGCTACACCTTC. It codes for CASSQGTYYGYTF.

This clone was observed a few times. The chain is built from TRBV9 and TRBJ2-3; a weak D match, TRBD1 (5 bases). V lost 9 bases to trimming and J lost 5 bases, with 25 bases between them. The CDR3 covers 16 residues. Germline-derived CDR1 and CDR2 are SGDLS and YYNGEE. Here the CDR3 reads CATARTAGRVGDTQYF. CDR3 DNA sequence: TGTGCCACCGCCCGGACGGCAGGCAGGGTCGGAGATACGCAGTATTTT.

Comment on this clone: Other DNA sequences of this sample code for an identical CDR3. This chain connects TRBV6-5 to TRBJ2-6; D not certain. Trimming removed 0 bases from V and 0 bases from J, with 3 bases in between. The CDR3 is 15 amino acids. Germline-derived CDR1 and CDR2 are MNHEY and SVGAGI. As DNA, the CDR3 is TGTGCCAGCAGTTACTCGGGCTCTGGGGCCAACGTCCTGACTTTC. The encoded protein is CASSYSGSGANVLTF.

The CDR3, as DNA: TGTGCAGAAGCGGGTTACGAGCAGTACTTC. As protein: CAEAGYEQYF. The chain recombines TRBV7-9 with TRBJ2-7; TRBD2 might be the D (6 bases). Germline-derived CDR1 and CDR2 are SEHNR and FQNEAQ (reference sequence). CDR3 length: 10 residues.

The gene calls are TRBV11-2 and TRBJ2-3; weak D call: TRBD1 (5 bases). CDR1 is SGHAT and CDR2 is FQNNGV in the germline V gene. V lost 2 bases and J 2 bases, leaving 8 bases between the germline ends. This CDR3 comprises 14 residues. The CDR3: CASSLKGFTDTQYF. The DNA for the CDR3 is TGTGCCAGCAGCTTAAAGGGGTTCACAGATACGCAGTATTTT.

This sequence joins TRBV25-1 and TRBJ2-3; D may correspond to TRBD1 or TRBD2 (5 bases each). This CDR3 comprises 13 residues. Germline V CDR1 and CDR2: MGHDK, SYGVNS. Trimming shortened V by 4 bases and J by 6 bases, and 11 bases separated the two germline ends. CDR3 loop: CASSAEGWDTQYF. CDR3 coding DNA: TGTGCCAGCAGTGCAGAGGGGTGGGATACGCAGTATTTT.

This chain uses TRBV14 with TRBJ2-7; a possible D gene is TRBD1 (6 bases). The CDR3 has 11 residues. Germline CDR1 SGHDN, CDR2 FVKESK. Trimming left V 6 bases short and J 3 bases short, with 6 bases between. CDR3 in amino acids: CASRQGYEQYF. The CDR3 nucleotides read TGTGCCAGCAGACAGGGCTACGAGCAGTACTTC.

V gene TRBV28 combines with J gene TRBJ2-1, with 9 positions matching TRBD2. This CDR3 region has 16 residues. Germline loops: CDR1 MDHEN, CDR2 SYDVKM. After removal of 2 bases from V and 8 bases from J, the junction contained 10 bases not matched to a gene. The CDR3 is CASSLGGGRAVDEQFF. The CDR3 DNA is TGTGCCAGCAGTTTAGGGGGCGGGAGGGCCGTTGATGAGCAGTTCTTC.

The rearrangement uses TRBV9 and TRBJ2-5; possible D gene TRBD1, 6 bases. Trimming shortened V by 4 bases and J by 1 base, and 14 bases separated the two germline ends. The germline V gene encodes CDR1 SGDLS and CDR2 YYNGEE. The CDR3 consists of 15 residues. CDR3 loop: CASSPGAFIQETQYF. CDR3 DNA: TGTGCCAGCAGCCCAGGGGCTTTCATCCAAGAGACCCAGTACTTC. Full variable domain (outside the CDR3, taken from reference TRBV9 and TRBJ2-5): DSGVTQTPKHLITATGQRVTLRCSPRSGDLSVYWYQQSLDQGLQFLIQYYNGEERAKGNILERFSAQQFPDLHSELNLSSLELGDSALYFCASSPGAFIQETQYFGPGTRLLVL.

The V call is TRBV13, the J call TRBJ2-3; TRBD1 matches at 12 bases. Germline CDR1 PRHDT, CDR2 FYEKMQ (reference sequence). The CDR3 runs 16 residues. V shed 1 base, J shed 2 bases, and the junction held 1 base outside the gene matches. The CDR3 nucleotides read TGTGCCAGCAGCTTAGAGGGACAGGGGGCCACAGATACGCAGTATTTT. Translating gives CASSLEGQGATDTQYF.

This clone came up once. The rearrangement links TRBV5-1 to TRBJ2-3; 10 bases match TRBD1. CDR3 length: 14 residues. After removal of 4 bases from V and 5 bases from J, the junction contained 4 bases not matched to a gene. Looked up from germline, CDR1 is SGHRS and CDR2 is YFSETQ. This CDR3 is CASSAGQGLDTQYF. CDR3 nucleotide sequence: TGCGCCAGCAGCGCGGGACAGGGGCTAGATACGCAGTATTTT. Based on the CDR3 plus reference TRBV5-1 and TRBJ2-3, the full variable domain is KAGVTQTPRYLIKTRGQQVTLSCSPISGHRSVSWYQQTPGQGLQFLFEYFSETQRNKGNFPGRFSGRQFSNSRSEMNVSTLELGDSALYLCASSAGQGLDTQYFGPGTRLTVL.

The chain recombines TRBV4-1 with TRBJ2-7, with 12 nucleotides matching TRBD2. V was pared by 4 bases and J by 6 bases, with 7 bases of the junction left unmatched. This CDR3 comprises 15 residues. Germline loops: CDR1 MGHRA, CDR2 YSYEKL. CDR3 bases: TGCGCCAGCAGCCCATTACTAGCGGGGGGTAGCGAGCAGTACTTC. It is translated as CASSPLLAGGSEQYF.

The V call is TRBV7-9, the J call TRBJ2-3; D unresolved. The CDR3 extends over 15 amino acids. CDR1 and CDR2 (germline): SEHNR, FQNEAQ (reference sequence). Trimming stripped 2 bases from V and 2 bases from J, with 11 bases between. CDR3 sequence (DNA): TGTGCCAGCAGCTTACTGCGGCTAGACACAGATACGCAGTATTTT. It encodes CASSLLRLDTDTQYF.

This rearrangement joins TRBV5-1 to TRBJ2-2; D perhaps matches TRBD1 (5 bases). The CDR3 runs to 12 residues. From germline, CDR1 is SGHRS and CDR2 YFSETQ. Trimming took off 5 bases at V and 6 bases at J, with 8 bases between the two ends. The CDR3, as DNA: TGCGCCAGCAGGGAAGGGGCCGGGGAGCTGTTTTTT. Translating gives CASREGAGELFF. The whole variable domain, remainder taken from reference TRBV5-1 and TRBJ2-2, is KAGVTQTPRYLIKTRGQQVTLSCSPISGHRSVSWYQQTPGQGLQFLFEYFSETQRNKGNFPGRFSGRQFSNSRSEMNVSTLELGDSALYLCASREGAGELFFGEGSRLTVL.

This clone was picked up a small number of times. The chain links TRBV5-1 to TRBJ2-1; D not resolved. CDR1 and CDR2 from the germline V gene are SGHRS and YFSETQ. Trimming took off 1 base at V and 8 bases at J, with 16 bases between the two ends. The CDR3 contains 15 residues. The CDR3 sequence: CASSLMRTTVDEQFF. The CDR3 nucleotides read TGCGCCAGCAGCTTGATGAGGACCACGGTCGATGAGCAGTTCTTC.

The chain combines TRBV9 with TRBJ2-1; D might be TRBD2 (5 bases). V shed 3 bases and J shed 2 bases, with 9 bases lying between them. This CDR3 region has 14 residues. Germline V gene data show CDR1 as SGDLS and CDR2 as YYNGEE. CDR3 nucleotide sequence: TGTGCCAGCAGCGATTCTAGCCCCTACAATGAGCAGTTCTTC. Translation: CASSDSSPYNEQFF.

The chain combines TRBV27 with TRBJ2-7; D gene uncertain. V lost 6 bases and J lost 7, with 16 bases in between. Germline lookup yields CDR1 MNHEY and CDR2 SMNVEV (reference sequence). The CDR3 extends over 13 amino acids. CDR3 nucleotide sequence: TGTGCCAGCAGCAATAGTTTGGCTAGGGAGCAGTACTTC. This codes for CASSNSLAREQYF.